Below, 20 T cell receptor beta chains from the same sample are listed, as sequenced in a study of graft-versus-host responses after intestinal transplantation. These receptors have no identified antigens. Only in-frame clones appear in the TCRdb table, and some are missing; sequencing was by immunoSEQ multiplex PCR. The sample has approximately 54,000 clones; about four fifths are singletons. The material was unstimulated CD4+ T cells sorted from spleen or lymph node cells, obtained before transplant. Receptor source: a human donor who was the organ donor for an intestinal transplant.

The chain links TRBV21-1 to TRBJ1-2; the table names TRBD1, a call not compared with the DNA. TRBV21-1 is a listed pseudogene. CDR3 length equals 16 residues. The DNA of the CDR3 is TGTGCCAGCAGCAAAGCCGCGCACAGCCCCAACTATGGCTACACCTTC. The encoded protein is CASSKAAHSPNYGYTF.

J is TRBJ1-3 and V is TRBV6-6; 7 bases are shared with TRBD1. CDR1 is MNHNY and CDR2 is SVGAGI in the germline V gene (reference sequence). There are 14 residues in the CDR3. V shed 7 bases and J 1 base; nucleotides not matched to a gene: 4. As DNA, the CDR3 is TGTGCCAGCACCGCGACAGGGTCTGGAAACACCATATATTTT. This translates into CASTATGSGNTIYF.

The chain has TRBV5-1 and TRBJ1-2; 9 bases align to TRBD1. The ends lost 0 bases at V and 8 bases at J; junction bases unmatched: 8. The CDR3 sequence is 15 residues long. Germline CDR1 and CDR2: SGHRS and YFSETQ. As DNA, the CDR3 is TGCGCCAGCAGCTTGGCGGGACAGGGTGTTCGGGGCTACACCTTC. Its protein product is CASSLAGQGVRGYTF.

The rearrangement links TRBV27 to TRBJ2-3; tentative D call: TRBD1 (6 bases). Germline V gene data show CDR1 as MNHEY and CDR2 as SMNVEV (reference sequence). The CDR3 runs to 15 residues. V dropped 8 bases and J dropped 0 bases, with 15 bases sitting between them. The CDR3 loop is CASRLLGASTDTQYF. As DNA, the CDR3 is TGTGCCAGCCGTCTCCTGGGGGCTAGCACAGATACGCAGTATTTT.

The rearrangement uses TRBV18 and TRBJ1-3; no clear D gene. The CDR3 consists of 15 residues. CDR1 is KGHSH and CDR2 is LQKENI in the germline V gene. The germline V and J ends were trimmed by 2 bases and 2 bases, with 10 bases remaining between them. CDR3 DNA sequence: TGTGCCAGCTCACCAAAGGAATACGCTGGAAACACCATATATTTT. Its translation is CASSPKEYAGNTIYF.

Worth noting for this clone: Other DNA sequences in this specimen translate into the identical CDR3. CDR3 DNA: TGTGCCAGCAGCTTGGGTCAGGGGTGGTACTACGAGCAGTACTTC. Encoded protein: CASSLGQGWYYEQYF. The V and J genes are TRBV5-5 and TRBJ2-7; tentatively, D is TRBD1 (6 bases). This CDR3 has 15 residues. Germline V gene sequence: CDR1 SGHKS, CDR2 YYEKEE (reference sequence). The ends were cut back, 0 bases at V and 3 bases at J, with 13 bases in the middle.

V gene TRBV7-9 combines with J gene TRBJ2-7; 10 nucleotides agree with TRBD1. This CDR3 comprises 15 residues. The V gene's germline CDR1 is SEHNR and CDR2 FQNEAQ (reference sequence). J was trimmed by 5 bases and V by 4 bases; bases with no gene match: 8. The CDR3 is CASSSRTGGNHEQYF. In nucleotides, the CDR3 is TGTGCCAGCAGCTCTCGGACAGGGGGTAATCACGAGCAGTACTTC.

The V and J genes are TRBV18 and TRBJ2-2, with TRBD2 identical over 10 bases. Germline lookup yields CDR1 KGHSH and CDR2 LQKENI. This CDR3 is 17 amino acids long. The V and J ends lost 2 bases and 2 bases, in that order; junction bases with no gene match: 5. For the CDR3, the DNA is TGTGCCAGCTCACCAGTAACTAGCGGGGTCAACACCGGGGAGCTGTTTTTT. Its translation is CASSPVTSGVNTGELFF.

V is TRBV7-9 and J is TRBJ2-1, with a tentative D call TRBD2 (6 bases). The CDR3 spans 13 residues. Per the germline V gene, CDR1 is SEHNR and CDR2 is FQNEAQ (reference sequence). The V gene lost 5 bases and the J gene lost 9 bases, with 14 bases spanning the gap. CDR3 in DNA: TGTGCCAGCAGCACGGGACTCCGGGGTGAGCAGTTCTTC. This translates into CASSTGLRGEQFF.

This clone has just one count. The V and J genes are TRBV7-2 and TRBJ2-3, with D maybe TRBD2 (6 bases). The V gene's germline CDR1 is SGHTA and CDR2 FQGNSA. V was pared by 5 bases and J by 5 bases, with 11 bases between. The CDR3 spans 13 residues. CDR3 nucleotides: TGTGCCAGCAGCGCGTGGCGGGGAGATACGCAGTATTTT. Its translation: CASSAWRGDTQYF.

The V gene is TRBV5-6, the J gene TRBJ1-2; D remains ambiguous. The CDR3 has 11 amino acids. Germline loops: CDR1 SGHDT, CDR2 YYEEEE. Deletions cut 6 bases from V and 4 bases from J, with 7 bases between. CDR3 nucleotide sequence: TGTGCCAGCACTAGAGCCTATGGCTACACCTTC. It is translated as CASTRAYGYTF.

This clone was observed a handful of times. The V and J genes are TRBV5-1 and TRBJ2-7; D may be TRBD1 (6 bases). The germline CDR1 and CDR2 sequences are SGHRS and YFSETQ. The V and J ends lost 0 bases and 2 bases respectively, with 6 bases between them. The CDR3 covers 13 residues. CDR3: CASSLDRAYEQYF. CDR3 DNA: TGCGCCAGCAGCTTGGACAGGGCCTACGAGCAGTACTTC.

J is TRBJ1-1 and V is TRBV6-6, with unresolved D. The CDR3 extends over 13 amino acids. From germline, CDR1 is MNHNY and CDR2 SVGAGI (reference sequence). Trimming cost V 1 base and J 2 bases, with 5 bases left between them. Here the CDR3 reads CASSYFDNTEAFF. The CDR3 region has the DNA TGTGCCAGCAGTTACTTTGACAACACTGAAGCTTTCTTT.

A note on this clone: An end of the junction differs from the germline gene, which may be a read error. This rearrangement joins TRBV27 to TRBJ1-2; 11 bases are a match to TRBD1. The CDR3 consists of 17 residues. In germline, CDR1 is MNHEY, CDR2 SMNVEV (reference sequence). CDR3 sequence reads: CASCLDPDRGRRSGYTF. CDR3 nucleotides: TGTGCCAGCTGTTTGGACCCGGACAGGGGGCGACGTAGTGGCTACACCTTC.

The chain uses TRBV7-2 and TRBJ1-2; 8 bases align to TRBD1. The germline V gene has CDR1 SGHTA and CDR2 FQGNSA. The CDR3 consists of 15 residues. Losses at the gene ends were 1 base for V and 5 bases for J; bases not matched to a gene: 6. The CDR3 DNA follows: TGTGCCAGCAGCTTAGTGCAGGGGGCGAATTATGGCTACACCTTC. Translation: CASSLVQGANYGYTF.

The sample holds a few counts of this clone. Written as DNA, the CDR3 is TGTGCCAGCAGTTTGAGAAGGGGGCTCTCCTACGAGCAGTACTTC. It yields the protein CASSLRRGLSYEQYF. The chain couples TRBV28 to TRBJ2-7, with 7 bases matching TRBD1. This CDR3 comprises 15 residues. Germline V lookup: CDR1 MDHEN, CDR2 SYDVKM. Unmatched junction bases numbered 5, after V lost 3 bases and J lost 0 bases.

V is TRBV27 and J is TRBJ2-1; D may be TRBD2 (6 bases). Germline loops: CDR1 MNHEY, CDR2 SMNVEV (reference sequence). V was clipped by 3 bases and J by 1 base, with 10 bases between them. The CDR3 is 15 amino acids. The CDR3 coding sequence is TGTGCCAGCAGTTTTAGCGGTAGGTCCTACAATGAGCAGTTCTTC. Translating it yields CASSFSGRSYNEQFF.

The rearrangement links TRBV18 to TRBJ2-7; TRBD1 agrees at 8 bases. V shed 7 bases, J shed 5 bases, and the junction held 7 bases outside the gene matches. The CDR3 has 13 amino acids. Germline assignment: CDR1 KGHSH and CDR2 LQKENI. CDR3 nucleotides: TGTGCCAGCTGCCCGGGACAGGAGAACGAGCAGTACTTC. It is translated as CASCPGQENEQYF.

The chain has TRBV25-1 and TRBJ2-1, with D maybe TRBD1 (6 bases). The V end was cut by 1 base, the J end by 0 bases, with 13 bases between. The length of the CDR3 is 17 residues. The germline V gene has CDR1 MGHDK and CDR2 SYGVNS. The CDR3 reads CASSEFPGHSSYNEQFF. CDR3 coding DNA: TGTGCCAGCAGTGAATTCCCGGGACATAGCTCCTACAATGAGCAGTTCTTC.

The V gene is TRBV6-7, the J gene TRBJ1-4; 10 positions agree with TRBD1. TRBV6-7 is classed as an ORF, of uncertain function. This CDR3 is 12 amino acids long. The junction had 3 bases not matched to a gene; V was cut back by 2 bases and J by 15 bases. CDR3 DNA sequence: TGTGCCAGCAGTTACCCGGGACAGGGGTTGTTTTTT. Its protein product is CASSYPGQGLFF.